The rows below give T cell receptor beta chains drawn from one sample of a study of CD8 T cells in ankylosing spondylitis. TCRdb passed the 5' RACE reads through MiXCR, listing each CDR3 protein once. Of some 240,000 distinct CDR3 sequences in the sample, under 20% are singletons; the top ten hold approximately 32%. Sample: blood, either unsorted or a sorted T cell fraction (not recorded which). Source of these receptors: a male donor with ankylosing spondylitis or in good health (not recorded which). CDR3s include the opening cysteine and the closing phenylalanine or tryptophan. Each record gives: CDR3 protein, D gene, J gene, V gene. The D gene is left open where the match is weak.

CASSVGYPSTDTQYF | . | TRBJ2-3 | TRBV9
CASSQKPGLAGGDSYNEQFF | TRBD2 | TRBJ2-1 | TRBV5-1
CATSRDRVTETYGYTF | . | TRBJ1-2 | TRBV15
CSVGQGVGEQYF | TRBD1 | TRBJ2-7 | TRBV29-1
CASTIASGSSYEQYF | TRBD2 | TRBJ2-7 | TRBV2
CASSGGTTYEQYF | . | TRBJ2-7 | TRBV27
CSVSGSYEQYF | . | TRBJ2-7 | TRBV29-1
CASSLWRDSYEQYF | . | TRBJ2-7 | TRBV7-2
CASSLPENTEAFF | . | TRBJ1-1 | TRBV12-3/TRBV12-4
CASSSRLAEETQYF | TRBD2 | TRBJ2-5 | TRBV11-2
CASSQDRAGNYGYTF | . | TRBJ1-2 | TRBV4-3
CASSLGTSGSHDEQYF | TRBD2 | TRBJ2-7 | TRBV12-3/TRBV12-4
CASSLFLVAGVYEQYF | TRBD2 | TRBJ2-7 | TRBV7-2
CASSPVSGRESVNEQFF | TRBD2 | TRBJ2-1 | TRBV7-9
CASSSGAQGADTQYF | TRBD1 | TRBJ2-3 | TRBV5-1
CASSLPPWEGVHEQYF | . | TRBJ2-7 | TRBV7-8
CASNSGRGEAFF | . | TRBJ1-1 | TRBV6-5
CASSFGGSINEQYF | TRBD2 | TRBJ2-7 | TRBV5-6
CASSQDEFPGNTIYF | . | TRBJ1-3 | TRBV4-1
CASSLVPHEQYF | . | TRBJ2-7 | TRBV12-3/TRBV12-4
CSPVEGKDEQFF | . | TRBJ2-1 | TRBV20-1
CATSGTGAPYEQYF | TRBD1 | TRBJ2-7 | TRBV24-1
CASSHTRQGLETQYF | TRBD1 | TRBJ2-5 | TRBV5-5
CASSSKSGTVSLPSGTYEQYF | TRBD2 | TRBJ2-7 | TRBV27
CSVRDGLSNEQFF | . | TRBJ2-1 | TRBV29-1
CSARDLGGNEAFF | . | TRBJ1-1 | TRBV20-1
CASSLRERDNSPLHF | . | TRBJ1-6 | TRBV7-9
CASSLSSANTDTQYF | . | TRBJ2-3 | TRBV7-2
CSVEAGRGREQFF | . | TRBJ2-1 | TRBV29-1
CASSQLHGAGSNNEQFF | . | TRBJ2-1 | TRBV3-1
CASSLASTDTQYF | . | TRBJ2-3 | TRBV5-6
CASSFGRRGENQETQYF | . | TRBJ2-5 | TRBV7-8
CASSSTGSPSYEQYF | . | TRBJ2-7 | TRBV12-3/TRBV12-4
CASSTPGGAGGIYNEQFF | TRBD2 | TRBJ2-1 | TRBV11-1
CASRLALNTEAFF | . | TRBJ1-1 | TRBV5-1
CSVVGTGHYEQYF | TRBD1 | TRBJ2-7 | TRBV29-1
CATSRRGNGYTF | . | TRBJ1-2 | TRBV15
CASSQVPGPRQFF | . | TRBJ2-1 | TRBV4-1
CASSLRGSYNEQFF | . | TRBJ2-1 | TRBV5-1
CASTPTRGVSGSDEQYF | . | TRBJ2-7 | TRBV6-2/TRBV6-3
CASSQEVPPDTQYF | . | TRBJ2-3 | TRBV3-1
CASSLGTGIAGEGDNEQFF | . | TRBJ2-1 | TRBV27
CASSPEAGASKNIQYF | TRBD2 | TRBJ2-4 | TRBV14
CASSLPENSYGYTF | . | TRBJ1-2 | TRBV7-8
CSASRWRDTQYF | . | TRBJ2-3 | TRBV20-1
CASRLFRGSGAYNEQFF | TRBD1 | TRBJ2-1 | TRBV27
CASRGTVVYEQYF | TRBD1 | TRBJ2-7 | TRBV7-2
CSATGDRDEQFF | TRBD1 | TRBJ2-1 | TRBV20-1
CASSPQGLKETQYF | TRBD1 | TRBJ2-5 | TRBV7-2
CASSFTVAELTDTQYF | . | TRBJ2-3 | TRBV6-2/TRBV6-3
CATSDTTREQFF | . | TRBJ2-1 | TRBV24-1
CASSIDLSSYNEQFF | . | TRBJ2-1 | TRBV19
CATSGGPLYEQYF | . | TRBJ2-7 | TRBV24-1